The next 15 T cell receptor beta chains were all read from a single sample in a study of early T cells in non-severe SARS-CoV-2 infection. TCRdb reprocessed the 5' RACE reads via MiXCR and lists one record per CDR3 protein. The table lists 70,000 to 75,000 distinct CDR3 sequences, roughly 13% of them singletons. The specimen was whole blood. Receptor source: an adult who was a healthcare worker with PCR-confirmed SARS-CoV-2 infection or an uninfected control (not recorded which).

This clonotype was found many times. This chain uses TRBV13 with TRBJ1-1; D might be TRBD1 (6 bases). The CDR3 has 16 amino acids. Per the germline V gene, CDR1 is PRHDT and CDR2 is FYEKMQ (reference sequence). Trimming took off 4 bases at V and 2 bases at J, with 17 bases between the two ends. The CDR3 sequence is CASSSAGTLRNTEAFF. CDR3 bases: TGTGCCAGCAGCTCCGCGGGGACACTTAGAAACACTGAAGCTTTCTTT.

J is TRBJ2-1 and V is TRBV3-1; D may match TRBD1 or TRBD2 (5 bases each). The CDR3 is 13 residues long. V lost 3 bases and J lost 4, with 7 bases in between. The germline gives CDR1 LGHDT, CDR2 YNNKEL (reference sequence). The CDR3 DNA follows: TGTGCCAGCAGCCAGGGGGATTACAATGAGCAGTTCTTC. Protein: CASSQGDYNEQFF.

The chain combines TRBV20-1 with TRBJ2-5, with D perhaps matching TRBD1 (5 bases). V shed 5 bases and J shed 4 bases, with 11 bases lying between them. The CDR3 extends over 12 amino acids. From germline, CDR1 is DFQATT and CDR2 SNEGSKA (reference sequence). The CDR3 nucleotides read TGCAGTGCTGCCCTCACAGGAGAGACCCAGTACTTC. Its protein is CSAALTGETQYF.

This rearrangement joins TRBV20-1 to TRBJ2-5, with D maybe TRBD2 (6 bases). There are 15 residues in the CDR3. Trimming left V 0 bases short and J 6 bases short, with 17 bases between. Germline V gene data show CDR1 as DFQATT and CDR2 as SNEGSKA (reference sequence). Here the CDR3 DNA reads TGCAGTGCTAGAGACCTCAGACTAGATCTGAAGACCCAGTACTTC. It is translated as CSARDLRLDLKTQYF.

In this sample, this clonotype turned up a few times. It is unclear where the CDR3 begins or ends on the DNA, so no DNA is shown, and the CDR3 is as TCRdb lists it. CDR3: CSVRFGGRQETQYF. The gene calls are TRBV29-1 and TRBJ2-5; TRBD1 is the table's D call and was not checked against the DNA. Germline V lookup: CDR1 SQVTM, CDR2 ANQGSEA. The CDR3 is 14 amino acids in total, end residues counted.

Many counts were recorded for this clonotype. This chain joins TRBV12-5 and TRBJ1-1; D is undetermined. Trimming pared 1 base from V and 5 bases from J, leaving 2 bases between. The CDR3 has 11 residues. Germline lookup yields CDR1 LGHNT and CDR2 FRNRAP. The CDR3 here is CASGLGTEAFF. CDR3 DNA: TGTGCTAGTGGTTTGGGTACTGAAGCTTTCTTT.

This clonotype was detected many times. V gene TRBV7-2 combines with J gene TRBJ2-1; TRBD1 matches at 10 bases. V lost 4 bases to trimming and J lost 10 bases; unmatched junction nucleotides: 1. In germline, CDR1 is SGHTA, CDR2 FQGNSA. The CDR3 has 12 residues. The CDR3 bases are TGTGCCAGCAGCTGGGACAGGGGCGAGCAGTTCTTC. It specifies CASSWDRGEQFF.

This chain connects TRBV5-1 to TRBJ1-3; D uncertain. The germline V and J ends were trimmed by 0 bases and 0 bases, with 13 bases remaining between them. This CDR3 spans 17 amino acids. Germline CDR1 SGHRS, CDR2 YFSETQ. CDR3 protein: CASSLGPREASGNTIYF. The CDR3 nucleotides are TGCGCCAGCAGCTTGGGCCCTCGGGAGGCCTCTGGAAACACCATATATTTT.

This clonotype turned up a few times. The chain uses TRBV3-1 and TRBJ1-1; D is undetermined. The CDR3 length is 12 residues. The V gene lost 6 bases and the J gene lost 0 bases, with 5 bases spanning the gap. Germline CDR1 and CDR2: LGHDT and YNNKEL (reference sequence). CDR3 nucleotide sequence: TGTGCCAGCAGGAGTATGAACACTGAAGCTTTCTTT. It yields the protein CASRSMNTEAFF.

The table lists this clonotype with a few counts. The CDR3 DNA reads TGTGCCAGCAGCTTTGGTAGGGAAACTGAAGCTTTCTTT. Encoded protein: CASSFGRETEAFF. The chain uses TRBV7-3 and TRBJ1-1; D ambiguous. Trimming removed 3 bases at V and 5 bases at J, with 10 bases between. Per germline, CDR1 SGHTA and CDR2 FQGTGA. The CDR3 spans 13 residues.

This clonotype has more than one count but fewer than ten. The chain links TRBV21-1 to TRBJ2-3; the table's D call, TRBD1, has no DNA check behind it. TRBV21-1 is a documented pseudogene. CDR3 size: 15 residues. The chain's CDR3 is CASSKWGERTDTQYF. CDR3 coding DNA: TGTGCCAGCAGCAAATGGGGGGAACGCACAGATACGCAGTATTTT.

This clonotype has a count of ten or more. The chain couples TRBV7-8 to TRBJ2-4; the D call may be TRBD1 or TRBD2 (5 bases each). V was trimmed by 5 bases and J by 1 base, leaving 18 bases between them. Looked up from germline, CDR1 is SGHVS and CDR2 is FQNEAQ. The CDR3 spans 17 residues. The CDR3 protein is CASSLGWGFDAKNIQYF. The CDR3 bases are TGTGCCAGCAGCCTGGGGTGGGGGTTTGATGCCAAAAACATTCAGTACTTC.

This clonotype was recorded many times. This chain links TRBV11-2 with TRBJ2-7; a weak D match, TRBD1 (5 bases). This CDR3 spans 14 amino acids. The V gene lost 5 bases and the J gene lost 2 bases, with 13 bases spanning the gap. Germline V gives CDR1 SGHAT, CDR2 FQNNGV. The CDR3 spells CASSIDSSPYEQYF. CDR3 nucleotide sequence: TGTGCCAGCAGCATCGACAGCAGTCCCTACGAGCAGTACTTC.

The rearrangement uses TRBV29-1 and TRBJ2-7, with TRBD2 matching 16 bases. The CDR3 length is 14 residues. Per germline, CDR1 SQVTM and CDR2 ANQGSEA. Germline trimming cut 6 bases from V and 6 bases from J; bases unmatched to any gene: 5. The CDR3 reads CSVGTSGGAFEQYF. For the CDR3, the DNA is TGCAGCGTAGGGACTAGCGGGGGGGCCTTCGAGCAGTACTTC.

V and J are TRBV5-5 and TRBJ1-1; the match to TRBD1 covers 11 bases. Germline assignment: CDR1 SGHKS and CDR2 YYEKEE (reference sequence). This CDR3 spans 17 amino acids. The V gene end was trimmed by 5 bases and the J gene end by 3 bases; junction bases not matched to a gene: 12. DNA for the CDR3: TGTGCCAGCAGTGATGGACAGGGGGCCCTTTGGTACACTGAAGCTTTCTTT. It yields the protein CASSDGQGALWYTEAFF.